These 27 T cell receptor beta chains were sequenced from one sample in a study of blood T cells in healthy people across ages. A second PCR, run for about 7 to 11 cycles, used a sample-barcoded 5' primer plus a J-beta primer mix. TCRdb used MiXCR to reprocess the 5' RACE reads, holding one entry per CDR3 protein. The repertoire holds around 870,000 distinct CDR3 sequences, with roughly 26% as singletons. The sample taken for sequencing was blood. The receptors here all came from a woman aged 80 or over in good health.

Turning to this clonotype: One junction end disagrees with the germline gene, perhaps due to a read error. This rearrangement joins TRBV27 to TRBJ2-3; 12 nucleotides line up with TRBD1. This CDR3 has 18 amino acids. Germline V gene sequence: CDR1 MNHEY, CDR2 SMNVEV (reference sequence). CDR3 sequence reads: CAGSLYPGQGAIRDTQYF. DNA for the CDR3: TGTGCCGGCAGTTTATACCCGGGACAGGGGGCGATAAGGGATACGCAGTATTTT.

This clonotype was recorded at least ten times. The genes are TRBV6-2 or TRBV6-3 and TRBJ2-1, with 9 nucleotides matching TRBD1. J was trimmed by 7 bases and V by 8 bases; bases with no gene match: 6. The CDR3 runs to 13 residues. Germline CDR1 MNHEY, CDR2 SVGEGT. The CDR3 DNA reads TGTGCCAGCCGCGGGACAGGGAGAAATGAGCAGTTCTTC. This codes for CASRGTGRNEQFF.

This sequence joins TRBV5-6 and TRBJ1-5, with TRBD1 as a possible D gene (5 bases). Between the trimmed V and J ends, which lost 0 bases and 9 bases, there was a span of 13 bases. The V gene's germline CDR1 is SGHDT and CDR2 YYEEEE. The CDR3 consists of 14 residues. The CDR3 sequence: CASSLAGRARPQHF. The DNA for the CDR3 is TGTGCCAGCAGCTTGGCTGGCAGGGCTCGGCCCCAGCATTTT.

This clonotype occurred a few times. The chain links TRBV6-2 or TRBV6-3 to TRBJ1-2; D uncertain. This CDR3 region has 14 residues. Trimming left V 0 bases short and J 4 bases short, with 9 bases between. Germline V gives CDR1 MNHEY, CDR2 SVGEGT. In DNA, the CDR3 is TGTGCCAGCAGTTACTCAGGTGGGCCCTATGGCTACACCTTC. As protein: CASSYSGGPYGYTF.

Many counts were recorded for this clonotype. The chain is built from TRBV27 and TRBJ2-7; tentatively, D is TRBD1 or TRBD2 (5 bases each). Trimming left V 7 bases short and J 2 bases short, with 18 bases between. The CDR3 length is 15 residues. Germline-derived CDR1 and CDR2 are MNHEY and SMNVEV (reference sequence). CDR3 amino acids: CASNFRDGTTYEQYF. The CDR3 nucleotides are TGTGCCAGCAACTTCCGGGACGGAACAACCTACGAGCAGTACTTC.

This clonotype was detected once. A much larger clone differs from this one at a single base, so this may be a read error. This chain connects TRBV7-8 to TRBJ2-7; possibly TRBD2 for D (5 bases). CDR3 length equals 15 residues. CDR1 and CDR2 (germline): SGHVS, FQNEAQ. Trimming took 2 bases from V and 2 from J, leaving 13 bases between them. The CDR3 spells CASSLRAEGPYEQYF. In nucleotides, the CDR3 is TGTGCCAGCAGCTTACGGGCAGAGGGCCCCTACGAGCAGTACTTC.

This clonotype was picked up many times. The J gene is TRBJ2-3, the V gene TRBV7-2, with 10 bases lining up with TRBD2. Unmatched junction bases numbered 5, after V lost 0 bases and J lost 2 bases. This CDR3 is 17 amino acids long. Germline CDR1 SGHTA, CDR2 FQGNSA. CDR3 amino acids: CASSLAVLAGVTDTQYF. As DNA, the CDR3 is TGTGCCAGCAGCTTAGCGGTTCTAGCGGGAGTCACAGATACGCAGTATTTT.

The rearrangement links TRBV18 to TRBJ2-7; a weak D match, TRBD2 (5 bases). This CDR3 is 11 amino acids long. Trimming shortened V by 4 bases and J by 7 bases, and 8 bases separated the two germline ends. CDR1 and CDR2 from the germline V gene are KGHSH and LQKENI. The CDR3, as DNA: TGTGCCAGCTCACAACGGGATGAGCAGTACTTC. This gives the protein CASSQRDEQYF.

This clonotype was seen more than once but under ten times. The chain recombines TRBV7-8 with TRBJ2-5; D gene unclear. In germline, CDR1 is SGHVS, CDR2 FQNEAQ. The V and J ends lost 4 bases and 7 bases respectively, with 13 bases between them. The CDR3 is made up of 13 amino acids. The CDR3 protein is CASSSPGSVTQYF. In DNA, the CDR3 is TGTGCCAGCAGCTCCCCGGGTTCGGTGACCCAGTACTTC.

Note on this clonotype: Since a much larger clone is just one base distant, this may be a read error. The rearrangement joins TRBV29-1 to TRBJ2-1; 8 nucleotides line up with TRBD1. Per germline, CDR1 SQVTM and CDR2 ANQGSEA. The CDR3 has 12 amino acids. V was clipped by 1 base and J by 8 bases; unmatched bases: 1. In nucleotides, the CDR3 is TGCAGCGTTGAAGCAGGGGGCCATGAGCAGTTCTTC. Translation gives CSVEAGGHEQFF.

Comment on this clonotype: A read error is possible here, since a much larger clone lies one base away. The DNA for the CDR3 is TGTGCCAGCAGTTCCCGGACTAGAGGGGTCACAGATACGCAGTATTTT. Its translation: CASSSRTRGVTDTQYF. The rearrangement uses TRBV12-3 or TRBV12-4 and TRBJ2-3; 7 bases are a match to TRBD2. J was trimmed by 2 bases and V by 4 bases; bases with no gene match: 9. This CDR3 comprises 16 residues.

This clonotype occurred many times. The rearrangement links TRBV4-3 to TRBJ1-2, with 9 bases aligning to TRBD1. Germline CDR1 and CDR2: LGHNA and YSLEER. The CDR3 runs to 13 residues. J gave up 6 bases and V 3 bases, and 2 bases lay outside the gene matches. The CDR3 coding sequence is TGCGCCAGCAGCCAGACAGGGGGGGATGGCTACACCTTC. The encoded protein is CASSQTGGDGYTF.

CDR3 sequence: CASSFRRGLSTDTQYF. As DNA, the CDR3 is TGTGCCAGCAGTTTCCGACGGGGACTGAGCACAGATACGCAGTATTTT. The rearrangement joins TRBV12-3 or TRBV12-4 to TRBJ2-3, with D possibly being TRBD2 (6 bases). This CDR3 has 16 amino acids. The V end was cut by 3 bases, the J end by 0 bases, with 13 bases between.

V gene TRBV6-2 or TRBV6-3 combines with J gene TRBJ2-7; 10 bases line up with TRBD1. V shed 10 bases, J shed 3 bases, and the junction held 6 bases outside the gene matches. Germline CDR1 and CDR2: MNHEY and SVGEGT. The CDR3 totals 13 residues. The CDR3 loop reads CATARDRGYEQYF. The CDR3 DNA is TGTGCCACCGCCCGGGACAGGGGCTACGAGCAGTACTTC.

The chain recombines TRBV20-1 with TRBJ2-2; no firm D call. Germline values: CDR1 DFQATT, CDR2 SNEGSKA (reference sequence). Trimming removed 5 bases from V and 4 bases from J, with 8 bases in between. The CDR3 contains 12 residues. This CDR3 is CSAAGPTGELFF. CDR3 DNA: TGCAGTGCTGCCGGACCCACCGGGGAGCTGTTTTTT.

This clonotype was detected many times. CDR3: CASRTTILTGPKSSYNEQFF. In DNA, the CDR3 is TGTGCCAGCAGGACTACAATTTTGACAGGGCCCAAAAGCTCCTACAATGAGCAGTTCTTC. The chain has TRBV6-2 or TRBV6-3 and TRBJ2-1; 7 bases line up with TRBD1. Germline CDR1 reads MNHEY; CDR2 reads SVGEGT. With 6 bases clipped from V and 0 bases from J, the junction kept 20 bases outside the gene matches. The CDR3 consists of 20 residues.

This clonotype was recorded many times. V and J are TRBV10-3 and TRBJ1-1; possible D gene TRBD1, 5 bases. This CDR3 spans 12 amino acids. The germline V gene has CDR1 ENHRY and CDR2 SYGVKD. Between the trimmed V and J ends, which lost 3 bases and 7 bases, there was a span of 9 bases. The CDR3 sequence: CAISERDGEAFF. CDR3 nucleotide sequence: TGTGCCATCAGTGAAAGGGACGGTGAAGCTTTCTTT.

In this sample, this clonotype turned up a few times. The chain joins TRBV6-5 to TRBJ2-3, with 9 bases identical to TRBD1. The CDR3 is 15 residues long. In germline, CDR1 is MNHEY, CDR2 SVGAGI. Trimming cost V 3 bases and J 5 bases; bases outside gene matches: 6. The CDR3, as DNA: TGTGCCAGCAGTTATGGGGGACAGGGATTAGATACGCAGTATTTT. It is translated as CASSYGGQGLDTQYF.

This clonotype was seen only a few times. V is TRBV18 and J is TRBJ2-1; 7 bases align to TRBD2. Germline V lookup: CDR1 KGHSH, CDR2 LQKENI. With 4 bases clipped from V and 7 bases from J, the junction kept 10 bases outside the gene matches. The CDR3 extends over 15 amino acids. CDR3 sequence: CASSLSGGSTNEQFF. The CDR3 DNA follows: TGTGCCAGCTCACTTTCCGGGGGGTCGACTAATGAGCAGTTCTTC.

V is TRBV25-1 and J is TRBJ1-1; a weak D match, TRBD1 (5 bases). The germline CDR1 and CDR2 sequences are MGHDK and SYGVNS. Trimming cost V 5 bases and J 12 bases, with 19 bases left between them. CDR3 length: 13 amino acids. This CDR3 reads CASSLGQKFGTFF. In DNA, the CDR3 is TGTGCCAGCAGTCTCGGACAAAAGTTTGGAACTTTCTTT.

The CDR3 loop is CASSLTDSRAVSGANVLTF. DNA for the CDR3: TGCGCCAGCAGCTTAACGGACAGCCGTGCGGTCTCTGGGGCCAACGTCCTGACTTTC. The chain recombines TRBV5-1 with TRBJ2-6; TRBD1 might be the D (6 bases). The V end was cut by 2 bases, the J end by 0 bases, with 18 bases between. This CDR3 has 19 amino acids. Germline CDR1 is SGHRS and CDR2 is YFSETQ.

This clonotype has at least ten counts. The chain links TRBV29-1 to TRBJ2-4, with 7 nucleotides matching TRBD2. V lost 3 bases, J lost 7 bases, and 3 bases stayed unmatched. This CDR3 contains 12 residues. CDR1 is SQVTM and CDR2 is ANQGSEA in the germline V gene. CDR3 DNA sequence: TGCAGCGTTGACGGCGGGGGTAACATTCAGTACTTC. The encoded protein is CSVDGGGNIQYF.

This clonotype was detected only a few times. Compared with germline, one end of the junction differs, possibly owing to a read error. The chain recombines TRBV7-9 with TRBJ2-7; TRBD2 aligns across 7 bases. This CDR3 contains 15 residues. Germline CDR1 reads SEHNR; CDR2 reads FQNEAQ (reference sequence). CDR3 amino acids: CAGSLVGGGIYEQYF. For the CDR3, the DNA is TGTGCCGGCAGCTTAGTTGGGGGGGGGATCTACGAGCAGTACTTC.

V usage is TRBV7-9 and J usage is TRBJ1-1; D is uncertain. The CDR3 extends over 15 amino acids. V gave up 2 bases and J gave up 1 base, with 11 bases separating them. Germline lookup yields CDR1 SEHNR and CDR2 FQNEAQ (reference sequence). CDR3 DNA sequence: TGTGCCAGCAGCTTATCCGAGACCCGGAACACTGAAGCTTTCTTT. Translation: CASSLSETRNTEAFF.

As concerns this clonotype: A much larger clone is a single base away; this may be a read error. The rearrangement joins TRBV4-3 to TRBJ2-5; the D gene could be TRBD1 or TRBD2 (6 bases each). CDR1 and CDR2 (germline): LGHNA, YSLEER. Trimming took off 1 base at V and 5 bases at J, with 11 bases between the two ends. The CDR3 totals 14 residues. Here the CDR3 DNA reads TGCGCCAGCAGCCAAGCGGGGGCCGAGGAGACCCAGTACTTC. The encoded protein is CASSQAGAEETQYF.

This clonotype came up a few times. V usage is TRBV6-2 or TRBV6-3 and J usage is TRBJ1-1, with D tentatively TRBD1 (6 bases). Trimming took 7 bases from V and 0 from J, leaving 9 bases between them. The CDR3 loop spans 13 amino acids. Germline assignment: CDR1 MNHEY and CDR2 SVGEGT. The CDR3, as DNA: TGTGCCAGCATGGGACACTTGAACACTGAAGCTTTCTTT. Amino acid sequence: CASMGHLNTEAFF.

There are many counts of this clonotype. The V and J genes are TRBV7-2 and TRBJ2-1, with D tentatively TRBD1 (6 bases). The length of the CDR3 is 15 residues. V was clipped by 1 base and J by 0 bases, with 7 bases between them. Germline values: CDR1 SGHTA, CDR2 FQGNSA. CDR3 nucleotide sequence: TGTGCCAGCAGCTTAGACAGGGCCTCCTACAATGAGCAGTTCTTC. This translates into CASSLDRASYNEQFF.